Each of the 18 T cell receptor beta chains below was sequenced from the same sample in a study of shared clonotypes between healthy human individuals. Some clones are missing from TCRdb's copy, which holds only in-frame ones; the method was immunoSEQ multiplex PCR. This repertoire shows about 2.2 million clones, roughly 93% found once; its top ten account for less than 2%. As defined, naive CD8 cells were CD45RO-negative and positively selected for CCR7, with terminally differentiated effector memory CD45RA+ cells excluded. The sample consisted of naive CD8+ T cells from PBMCs. All receptors come from a man younger than 30 in good health. Some clones in this sample may be carry-over from other donors' samples.

The genes are TRBV27 and TRBJ2-7; D might be TRBD2 (6 bases). The CDR3 runs 15 residues. CDR1 MNHEY and CDR2 SMNVEV come from the germline V gene (reference sequence). V was cut by 0 bases and J by 2 bases, with 11 bases left in between. CDR3 bases: TGTGCCAGCAGTTTATCGGGGACTTTTACCTACGAGCAGTACTTC. Protein sequence: CASSLSGTFTYEQYF.

The V call is TRBV11-2, the J call TRBJ1-2, with D possibly matching TRBD1 (6 bases). CDR3 length: 16 amino acids. Trimming took 3 bases from V and 2 from J, leaving 16 bases between them. Germline lookup yields CDR1 SGHAT and CDR2 FQNNGV. The CDR3 DNA reads TGTGCCAGCAGCTTTACCCCGACAGGAGGCAACTATGGCTACACCTTC. This gives the protein CASSFTPTGGNYGYTF.

This clone was seen a handful of times. The V and J genes are TRBV4-1 and TRBJ1-1, with D perhaps TRBD1 (5 bases). The CDR3 runs to 16 residues. Trimming left V 0 bases short and J 3 bases short, with 14 bases between. Germline V gene sequence: CDR1 MGHRA, CDR2 YSYEKL. The CDR3 loop is CASSQEVAGWDTEAFF. CDR3 coding DNA: TGCGCCAGCAGCCAAGAAGTGGCAGGGTGGGACACTGAAGCTTTCTTT.

V usage is TRBV5-4 and J usage is TRBJ2-2, with 7 bases lining up with TRBD1. Germline CDR1 reads SGHNT; CDR2 reads YYREEE (reference sequence). CDR3 length equals 14 residues. Losses at the gene ends were 2 bases for V and 7 bases for J; bases not matched to a gene: 5. CDR3 in DNA: TGTGCCAGCAGCTTAACAGGGGAAATCGGGGAGCTGTTTTTT. Amino acid sequence: CASSLTGEIGELFF.

This chain links TRBV27 with TRBJ2-3, with no clear D. The CDR3 is 16 residues long. Trimming took off 5 bases at V and 2 bases at J, with 17 bases between the two ends. Germline CDR1 MNHEY, CDR2 SMNVEV (reference sequence). DNA of the CDR3: TGTGCCAGCAGTCGGGCACCTCGGACCCTCACAGATACGCAGTATTTT. This translates into CASSRAPRTLTDTQYF.

V usage is TRBV28 and J usage is TRBJ2-7, with TRBD2 matching 8 bases. The germline V gene has CDR1 MDHEN and CDR2 SYDVKM. The trim removed 9 bases at V and 2 bases at J, leaving 9 bases unmatched. The CDR3 is 14 residues long. The CDR3, as DNA: TGTGCCAGTAGGGGAGCGGGAGAAACCTACGAGCAGTACTTC. Translation gives CASRGAGETYEQYF.

A note on this clone: Within the sample, other DNA sequences also encode this same CDR3. The V call is TRBV6-1, the J call TRBJ2-7; either TRBD1 or TRBD2 may supply D (5 bases each). The CDR3 length is 13 residues. Trimming stripped 5 bases from V and 1 base from J, with 9 bases between. Germline CDR1 is MNHNS and CDR2 is SASEGT. The CDR3 nucleotides read TGTGCCAGCAGTTTTGGGGGTTCCTACGAGCAGTACTTC. Translating it yields CASSFGGSYEQYF.

The chain carries TRBV5-1 and TRBJ2-7; weak D call: TRBD1 (5 bases). Germline V gene lookup returns CDR1 SGHRS and CDR2 YFSETQ. V lost 0 bases, J lost 4 bases, and 17 bases lay in between. The CDR3 sequence is 16 residues long. The CDR3 DNA is TGCGCCAGCAGCTTGGGCGCCAGGGCAGTCGGGTACGAGCAGTACTTC. Its protein product is CASSLGARAVGYEQYF. The whole variable domain, remainder taken from reference TRBV5-1 and TRBJ2-7, is KAGVTQTPRYLIKTRGQQVTLSCSPISGHRSVSWYQQTPGQGLQFLFEYFSETQRNKGNFPGRFSGRQFSNSRSEMNVSTLELGDSALYLCASSLGARAVGYEQYFGPGTRLTVT.

CDR3 DNA sequence: TGTGCCAGCAGTCCAACCCCCGGACTTTCTTACAATGAGCAGTTCTTC. Encoded protein: CASSPTPGLSYNEQFF. The chain carries TRBV9 and TRBJ2-1, with D perhaps matching TRBD2 (5 bases). The V gene lost 5 bases and the J gene lost 4 bases, with 19 bases spanning the gap. This CDR3 comprises 16 residues. Germline V gene data show CDR1 as SGDLS and CDR2 as YYNGEE.

The chain is built from TRBV4-1 and TRBJ2-7; 14 bases are a match to TRBD2. V lost 4 bases to trimming and J lost 4 bases; unmatched junction nucleotides: 6. Germline V CDR1 and CDR2: MGHRA, YSYEKL. The CDR3 totals 16 residues. CDR3 region: CASSPGRLAGGYEQYF. The DNA for the CDR3 is TGCGCCAGCAGCCCCGGTCGACTAGCGGGAGGGTACGAGCAGTACTTC.

V usage is TRBV13 and J usage is TRBJ2-2; D gene unclear. This CDR3 has 14 amino acids. The V and J ends lost 1 base and 8 bases respectively, with 11 bases between them. Germline assignment: CDR1 PRHDT and CDR2 FYEKMQ (reference sequence). CDR3 bases: TGTGCCAGCAGCTTAGTCCCATCCGGGGGGGAGCTGTTTTTT. Its translation: CASSLVPSGGELFF.

The rearrangement links TRBV4-1 to TRBJ2-1, with D perhaps TRBD2 (6 bases). Germline V lookup: CDR1 MGHRA, CDR2 YSYEKL. There are 14 residues in the CDR3. V lost 4 bases to trimming and J lost 12 bases, with 19 bases between them. In DNA form, the CDR3 reads TGCGCCAGCAGCCCGGGAGCTAGCGTATTGGGGCAGTTCTTC. It encodes CASSPGASVLGQFF.

This clone was seen once. The same CDR3 can be traced to other DNA sequences in this sample. The chain couples TRBV11-2 to TRBJ1-5; tentative D call: TRBD1 (6 bases). This CDR3 is 16 amino acids long. V was shortened by 1 base and J by 0 bases, with 10 bases between the two germline ends. In germline, CDR1 is SGHAT, CDR2 FQNNGV. CDR3 amino acids: CASSLGTAYSNQPQHF. In nucleotides, the CDR3 is TGTGCCAGCAGCTTAGGGACAGCATATAGCAATCAGCCCCAGCATTTT.

CDR3 loop: CASSQEIGVTDTQYF. CDR3 DNA sequence: TGCGCCAGCAGCCAAGAGATCGGCGTCACAGATACGCAGTATTTT. The rearrangement joins TRBV4-3 to TRBJ2-3; D uncertain. Trimming removed 0 bases at V and 2 bases at J, with 9 bases between. Germline lookup yields CDR1 LGHNA and CDR2 YSLEER. The CDR3 totals 15 residues.

On this clone itself: Different DNA sequences within this sample yield the same CDR3. The rearrangement uses TRBV28 and TRBJ2-7, with 10 bases matching TRBD2. The germline V gene has CDR1 MDHEN and CDR2 SYDVKM. V shed 6 bases, J shed 3 bases, and the junction held 2 bases outside the gene matches. CDR3 length: 13 residues. CDR3 amino acids: CASRLAGDYEQYF. As DNA, the CDR3 is TGTGCCAGCAGGCTAGCGGGAGACTACGAGCAGTACTTC.

The rearrangement joins TRBV7-6 to TRBJ2-7; D not resolved. Germline V gives CDR1 SGHVS, CDR2 FNYEAQ. V lost 3 bases, J lost 2 bases, and 8 bases lay in between. The CDR3 contains 13 residues. The CDR3 sequence: CASSFRLAYEQYF. The CDR3 DNA is TGTGCCAGCAGCTTCCGTCTCGCCTACGAGCAGTACTTC.

The gene calls are TRBV4-3 and TRBJ2-7, with 7 bases aligning to TRBD2. The junction had 10 bases not matched to a gene; V was cut back by 0 bases and J by 2 bases. This CDR3 has 17 residues. CDR1 is LGHNA, CDR2 YSLEER, per germline. The CDR3 bases are TGCGCCAGCAGCCAAGAGCAGACTAGCTTTATAACCTACGAGCAGTACTTC. Its protein is CASSQEQTSFITYEQYF.

The V call is TRBV7-9, the J call TRBJ2-7, with D perhaps matching TRBD2 (6 bases). V gave up 3 bases and J gave up 5 bases, with 14 bases separating them. This CDR3 contains 14 residues. In germline, CDR1 is SEHNR, CDR2 FQNEAQ (reference sequence). This CDR3 is CASSFRLVGDEQYF. DNA of the CDR3: TGTGCCAGCAGCTTCAGACTAGTCGGCGACGAGCAGTACTTC.